This entry lists 9 T cell receptor beta chains sequenced from one sample in a study of OX40 agonist ivuxolimab in advanced cancers. Using immunoSEQ multiplex PCR, the repertoire was profiled, and TCRdb retains in-frame clones only, with some absent. The sample lists 45,000 to 65,000 clones, just under 80% seen once, with less than 2.5% in the top ten. Here the sequenced sample was CD4+ or CD8+ T cells sorted from blood, taken in a trial of the OX40 agonist ivuxolimab. These receptors were taken from an adult with an advanced solid tumor such as melanoma, head and neck, liver or kidney cancer.

The V gene is TRBV10-1, the J gene TRBJ1-6; D may be TRBD1 (5 bases). CDR1 WNHNN and CDR2 SYGVQD come from the germline V gene (reference sequence). This CDR3 spans 13 amino acids. Trimming pared 6 bases from V and 8 bases from J, leaving 11 bases between. The CDR3 region is CASRRDRDSPLHF. The DNA of the CDR3 is TGCGCCAGCAGGCGGGACCGGGATTCACCCCTCCACTTT.

The V and J genes are TRBV28 and TRBJ2-7; perhaps TRBD1 as D (6 bases). Deletions cut 6 bases from V and 0 bases from J, with 15 bases between. The CDR3 is 15 amino acids. Germline values: CDR1 MDHEN, CDR2 SYDVKM. The CDR3, as DNA: TGTGCCAGCAGCTTCGGACAGATAAACTCCTACGAGCAGTACTTC. Its translation: CASSFGQINSYEQYF.

This rearrangement joins TRBV5-8 to TRBJ1-3; 7 bases align to TRBD1. V was pared by 3 bases and J by 3 bases, with 3 bases of the junction left unmatched. This CDR3 is 14 amino acids long. Germline loops: CDR1 SGHTS, CDR2 YDEGEE. The CDR3 DNA sequence: TGTGCCAGCAGCTGGGGGACAGTTGGAAACACCATATATTTT. Amino acid sequence: CASSWGTVGNTIYF.

The rearrangement uses TRBV4-2 and TRBJ2-4; D might be TRBD2 (6 bases). CDR3 length: 15 amino acids. Germline V gene sequence: CDR1 LGHNA, CDR2 YNFKEQ. Trimming took off 0 bases at V and 8 bases at J, with 14 bases between the two ends. The CDR3 DNA reads TGTGCCAGCAGCCAAGATAGGCGGGGATGGGACATTCAGTACTTC. Amino acid sequence: CASSQDRRGWDIQYF.

This clone was seen a single time. This CDR3 is CASSYFSTGENTEAFF. The CDR3 DNA follows: TGTGCCAGCAGTTACTTCTCGACAGGGGAGAACACTGAAGCTTTCTTT. The rearrangement uses TRBV6-5 and TRBJ1-1, with TRBD1 matching 8 bases. The CDR3 has 16 amino acids. Looked up from germline, CDR1 is MNHEY and CDR2 is SVGAGI. V lost 1 base to trimming and J lost 1 base; unmatched junction nucleotides: 5.

The chain is built from TRBV7-9 and TRBJ2-7; TRBD2 matches 12 bases. From germline, CDR1 is SEHNR and CDR2 FQNEAQ (reference sequence). V was pared by 4 bases and J by 3 bases, with 4 bases of the junction left unmatched. This CDR3 comprises 15 residues. The CDR3 DNA is TGTGCCAGCAGCTCCGGACTAGCGGGGATCTACGAGCAGTACTTC. Protein: CASSSGLAGIYEQYF.

The V and J genes are TRBV11-3 and TRBJ2-7; 8 bases are a match to TRBD2. V lost 5 bases to trimming and J lost 4 bases; unmatched junction nucleotides: 13. Germline CDR1 reads SGHNT; CDR2 reads YENEEA. The length of the CDR3 is 16 residues. The CDR3, as DNA: TGTGCCAGCAGCCCTAACGGAGCGGGAGAGAGGTACGAGCAGTACTTC. Translating it yields CASSPNGAGERYEQYF.

The chain joins TRBV7-3 to TRBJ2-2; D is perhaps TRBD1 (5 bases). V was shortened by 1 base and J by 6 bases, with 12 bases between the two germline ends. The CDR3 is made up of 15 amino acids. Germline CDR1 SGHTA, CDR2 FQGTGA. CDR3 sequence reads: CASSLRSQGPGELFF. The CDR3 coding sequence is TGTGCCAGCAGCTTAAGGTCCCAGGGTCCCGGGGAGCTGTTTTTT.

This clone occurred once. The V and J genes are TRBV18 and TRBJ2-4, with D possibly matching TRBD2 (6 bases). V was clipped by 2 bases and J by 1 base, with 18 bases between them. The germline V gene has CDR1 KGHSH and CDR2 LQKENI. This CDR3 is 18 amino acids long. The DNA for the CDR3 is TGTGCCAGCTCACCATCCTGGGGAGGAGGCGCGGCCAAAAACATTCAGTACTTC. Translating it yields CASSPSWGGGAAKNIQYF. The entire variable domain, with the rest obtained from reference TRBV18 and TRBJ2-4, is as follows: NAGVMQNPRHLVRRRGQEARLRCSPMKGHSHVYWYRQLPEEGLKFMVYLQKENIIDESGMPKERFSAEFPKEGPSILRIQQVVRGDSAAYFCASSPSWGGGAAKNIQYFGAGTRLSVL.